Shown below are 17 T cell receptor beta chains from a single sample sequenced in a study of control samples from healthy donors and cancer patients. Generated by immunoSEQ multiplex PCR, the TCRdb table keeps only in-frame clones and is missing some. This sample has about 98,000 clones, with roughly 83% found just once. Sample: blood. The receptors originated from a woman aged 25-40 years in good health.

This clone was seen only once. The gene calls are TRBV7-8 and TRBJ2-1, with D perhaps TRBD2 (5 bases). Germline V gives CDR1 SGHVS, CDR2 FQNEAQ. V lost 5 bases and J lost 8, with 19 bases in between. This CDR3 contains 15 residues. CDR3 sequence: CASSQTSRGIDEQFF. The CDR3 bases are TGTGCCAGCAGCCAGACCTCCCGGGGTATCGATGAGCAGTTCTTC.

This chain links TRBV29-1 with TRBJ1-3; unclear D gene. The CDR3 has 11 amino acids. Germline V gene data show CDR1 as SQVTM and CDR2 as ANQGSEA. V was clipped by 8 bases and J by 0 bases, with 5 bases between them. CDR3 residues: CSIDSGNTIYF. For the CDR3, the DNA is TGCAGCATCGACTCTGGAAACACCATATATTTT. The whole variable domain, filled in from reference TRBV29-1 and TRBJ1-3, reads SAVISQKPSRDICQRGTSLTIQCQVDSQVTMMFWYRQQPGQSLTLIATANQGSEATYESGFVIDKFPISRPNLTFSTLTVSNMSPEDSSIYLCSIDSGNTIYFGEGSWLTVV.

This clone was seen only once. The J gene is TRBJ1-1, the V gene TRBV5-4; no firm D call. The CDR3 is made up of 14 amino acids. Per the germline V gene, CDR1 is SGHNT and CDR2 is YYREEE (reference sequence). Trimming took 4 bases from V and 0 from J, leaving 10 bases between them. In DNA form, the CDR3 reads TGTGCCAGCAGCGAAGGGTTTATGAACACTGAAGCTTTCTTT. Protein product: CASSEGFMNTEAFF.

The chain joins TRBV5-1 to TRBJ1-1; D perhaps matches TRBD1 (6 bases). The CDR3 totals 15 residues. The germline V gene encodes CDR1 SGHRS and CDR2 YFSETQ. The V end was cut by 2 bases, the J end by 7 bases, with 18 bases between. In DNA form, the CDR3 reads TGCGCCAGCAGCTTCCCTAAGGACAGTTTGGTTGAAGCTTTCTTT. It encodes CASSFPKDSLVEAFF.

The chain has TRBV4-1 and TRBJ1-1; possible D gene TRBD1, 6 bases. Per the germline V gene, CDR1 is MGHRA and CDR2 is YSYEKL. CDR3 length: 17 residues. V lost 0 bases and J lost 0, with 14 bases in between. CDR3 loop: CASSQDYFTGMNTEAFF. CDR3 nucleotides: TGCGCCAGCAGCCAAGATTATTTTACAGGGATGAACACTGAAGCTTTCTTT.

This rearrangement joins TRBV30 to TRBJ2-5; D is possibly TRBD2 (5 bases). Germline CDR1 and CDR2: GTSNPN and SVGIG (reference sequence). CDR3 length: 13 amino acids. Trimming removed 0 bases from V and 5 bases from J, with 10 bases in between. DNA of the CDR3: TGTGCCTGGAGTGTCGGCGGGCAGGAGACCCAGTACTTC. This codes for CAWSVGGQETQYF. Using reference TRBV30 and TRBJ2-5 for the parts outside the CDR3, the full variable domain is SQTIHQWPATLVQPVGSPLSLECTVEGTSNPNLYWYRQAAGRGLQLLFYSVGIGQISSEVPQNLSASRPQDRQFILSSKKLLLSDSGFYLCAWSVGGQETQYFGPGTRLLVL.

The CDR3 here is CASSARTGAVVTEAFF. The CDR3 DNA reads as TGTGCCAGCAGCGCCCGGACAGGGGCCGTGGTTACTGAAGCTTTCTTT. This chain joins TRBV11-2 and TRBJ1-1, with 9 bases matching TRBD1. The germline V gene encodes CDR1 SGHAT and CDR2 FQNNGV. The V gene end was trimmed by 5 bases and the J gene end by 5 bases; junction bases not matched to a gene: 12. This CDR3 spans 16 amino acids.

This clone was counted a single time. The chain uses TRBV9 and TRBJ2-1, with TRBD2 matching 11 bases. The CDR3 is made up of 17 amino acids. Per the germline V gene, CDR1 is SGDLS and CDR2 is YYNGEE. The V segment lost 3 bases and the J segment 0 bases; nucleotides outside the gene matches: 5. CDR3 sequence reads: CASSDHSGGASYNEQFF. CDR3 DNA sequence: TGTGCCAGCAGCGATCATAGCGGGGGGGCCTCCTACAATGAGCAGTTCTTC.

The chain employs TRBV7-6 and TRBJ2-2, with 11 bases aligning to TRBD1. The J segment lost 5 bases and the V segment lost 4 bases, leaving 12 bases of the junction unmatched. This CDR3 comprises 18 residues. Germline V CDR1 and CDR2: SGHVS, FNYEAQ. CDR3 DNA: TGTGCCAGCAGCTCCCTCCCTTCGGGGACAGGGGGAACCGGGGAGCTGTTTTTT. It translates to CASSSLPSGTGGTGELFF. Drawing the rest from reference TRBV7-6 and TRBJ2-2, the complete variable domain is GAGVSQSPRYKVTKRGQDVALRCDPISGHVSLYWYRQALGQGPEFLTYFNYEAQQDKSGLPNDRFSAERPEGSISTLTIQRTEQRDSAMYRCASSSLPSGTGGTGELFFGEGSRLTVL.

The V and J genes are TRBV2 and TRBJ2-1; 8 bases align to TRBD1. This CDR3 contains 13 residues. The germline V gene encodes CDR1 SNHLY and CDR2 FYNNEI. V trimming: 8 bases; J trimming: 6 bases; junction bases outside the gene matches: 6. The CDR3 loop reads CASFGTGGNEQFF. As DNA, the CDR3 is TGTGCCAGCTTTGGCACAGGGGGCAATGAGCAGTTCTTC.

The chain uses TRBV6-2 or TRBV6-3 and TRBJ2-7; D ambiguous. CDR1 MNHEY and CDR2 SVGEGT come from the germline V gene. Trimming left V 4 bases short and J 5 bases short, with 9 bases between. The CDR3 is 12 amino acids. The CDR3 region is CASSLWVNEQYF. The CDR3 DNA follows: TGTGCCAGCAGTTTATGGGTAAACGAGCAGTACTTC.

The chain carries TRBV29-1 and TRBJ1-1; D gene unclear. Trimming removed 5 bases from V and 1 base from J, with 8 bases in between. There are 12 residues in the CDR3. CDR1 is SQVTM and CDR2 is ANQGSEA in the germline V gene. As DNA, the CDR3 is TGCAGCGTTTATCTGGGGAACACTGAAGCTTTCTTT. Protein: CSVYLGNTEAFF.

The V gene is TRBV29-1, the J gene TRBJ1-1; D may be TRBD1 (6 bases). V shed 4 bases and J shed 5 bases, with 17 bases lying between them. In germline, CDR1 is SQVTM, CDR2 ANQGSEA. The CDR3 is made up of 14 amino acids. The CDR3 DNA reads TGCAGCGTTGCTCGTTCGGGGACAAGGACTGAAGCTTTCTTT. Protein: CSVARSGTRTEAFF. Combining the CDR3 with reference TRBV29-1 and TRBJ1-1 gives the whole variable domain SAVISQKPSRDICQRGTSLTIQCQVDSQVTMMFWYRQQPGQSLTLIATANQGSEATYESGFVIDKFPISRPNLTFSTLTVSNMSPEDSSIYLCSVARSGTRTEAFFGQGTRLTVV.

DNA of the CDR3: TGTGCCAGCAGTTACTCGGTCATAGGGGGTCCTTACCAAGAGACCCAGTACTTC. It specifies CASSYSVIGGPYQETQYF. J is TRBJ2-5 and V is TRBV6-2 or TRBV6-3, with D possibly matching TRBD1 (6 bases). Germline loops: CDR1 MNHEY, CDR2 SVGEGT. With 0 bases removed from V and 0 bases from J, the gap between germline ends came to 17 bases. The CDR3 runs 18 residues.

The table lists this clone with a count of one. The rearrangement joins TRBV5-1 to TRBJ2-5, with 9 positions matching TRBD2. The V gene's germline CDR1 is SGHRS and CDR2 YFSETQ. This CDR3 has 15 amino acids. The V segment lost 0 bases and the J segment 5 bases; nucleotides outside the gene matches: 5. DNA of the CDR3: TGCGCCAGCAGCTTGGCGGGGACTAGCCGGGAGACCCAGTACTTC. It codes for CASSLAGTSRETQYF.

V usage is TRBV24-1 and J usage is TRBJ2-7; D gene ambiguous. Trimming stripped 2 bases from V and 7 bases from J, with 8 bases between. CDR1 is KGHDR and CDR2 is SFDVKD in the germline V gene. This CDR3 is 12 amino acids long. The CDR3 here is CATSDWVGEQYF. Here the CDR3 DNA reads TGTGCCACCAGTGATTGGGTAGGGGAGCAGTACTTC.

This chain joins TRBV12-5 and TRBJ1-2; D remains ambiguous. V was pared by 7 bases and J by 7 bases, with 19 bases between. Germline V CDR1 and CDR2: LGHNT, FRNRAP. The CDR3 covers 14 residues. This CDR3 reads CASALIRDVGGYTF. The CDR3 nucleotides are TGTGCTAGTGCCCTGATACGAGACGTGGGTGGCTACACCTTC. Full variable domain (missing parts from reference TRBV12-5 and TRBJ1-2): DARVTQTPRHKVTEMGQEVTMRCQPILGHNTVFWYRQTMMQGLELLAYFRNRAPLDDSGMPKDRFSAEMPDATLATLKIQPSEPRDSAVYFCASALIRDVGGYTFGSGTRLTVV.